This T cell receptor beta chain stems from a study of regulatory T cells in long-lasting Graves disease. Germline V lookup: CDR1 LNHDA, CDR2 SQIVND (reference sequence). The CDR3 loop spans 14 amino acids. Between the trimmed V and J ends, which lost 6 bases and 5 bases, there was a span of 13 bases. General study results and limits: Persistent Graves' patients had lower TCR diversity than newly diagnosed ones. Persistent disease samples used TRBV28, TRBJ1-2 and TRBJ2-5 preferentially.

The TCR beta library used iRepertoire HTBI primers with Arm-PCR amplification of CDR3. TCRdb recomputed calls from the multiplex PCR reads with MiXCR, one row per CDR3 protein. Found here are about 420,000 distinct CDR3 sequences, about a quarter of them singletons; the top ten hold roughly 28%. Only a few counts were recorded for this clonotype. Its cognate antigen is unknown. Time point of the sample: persistent/refractory GD, antithyroid drugs over 5 years with positive TRAb. PBMCs were the source of the RNA used for TCR sequencing. Graves' disease diagnosis relied on American Thyroid Association guidelines.

This chain connects TRBV19 to TRBJ2-2, with a possible D match to TRBD2 (6 bases). The TCR comes from a female donor with Graves disease. This sample comprised peripheral blood mononuclear cells (PBMCs), obtained when the disease was refractory, from a patient treated with antithyroid drugs. CDR3 loop: CASRPGASTGELFF. CDR3 coding DNA: TGTGCCAGTAGACCGGGAGCTAGTACCGGGGAGCTGTTTTTT.